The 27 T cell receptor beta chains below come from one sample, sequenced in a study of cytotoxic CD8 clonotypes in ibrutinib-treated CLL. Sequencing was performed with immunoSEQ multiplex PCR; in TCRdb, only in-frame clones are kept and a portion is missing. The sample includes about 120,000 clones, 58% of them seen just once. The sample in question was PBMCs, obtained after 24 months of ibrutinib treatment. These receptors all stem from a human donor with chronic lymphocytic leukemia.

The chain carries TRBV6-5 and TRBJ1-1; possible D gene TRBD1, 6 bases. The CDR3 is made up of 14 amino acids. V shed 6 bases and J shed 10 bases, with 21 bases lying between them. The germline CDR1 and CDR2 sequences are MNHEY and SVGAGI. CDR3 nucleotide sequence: TGTGCCAGCAGCTCGGGACAAGACATGAACGGAGCTTTCTTT. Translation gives CASSSGQDMNGAFF.

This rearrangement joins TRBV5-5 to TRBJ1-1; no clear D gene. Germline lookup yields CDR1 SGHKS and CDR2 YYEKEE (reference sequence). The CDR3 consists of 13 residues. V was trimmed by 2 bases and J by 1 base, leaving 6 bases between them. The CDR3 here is CASSFGGNTEAFF. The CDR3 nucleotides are TGTGCCAGCAGCTTCGGCGGGAACACTGAAGCTTTCTTT. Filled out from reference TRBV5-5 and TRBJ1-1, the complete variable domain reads DAGVTQSPTHLIKTRGQQVTLRCSPISGHKSVSWYQQVLGQGPQFIFQYYEKEERGRGNFPDRFSARQFPNYSSELNVNALLLGDSALYLCASSFGGNTEAFFGQGTRLTVV.

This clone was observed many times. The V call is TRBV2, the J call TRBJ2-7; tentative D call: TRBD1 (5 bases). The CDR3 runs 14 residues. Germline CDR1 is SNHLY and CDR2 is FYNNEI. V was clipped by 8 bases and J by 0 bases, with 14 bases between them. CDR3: CASYSRDSSYEQYF. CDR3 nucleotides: TGTGCCAGCTACTCCAGGGATAGCTCCTACGAGCAGTACTTC.

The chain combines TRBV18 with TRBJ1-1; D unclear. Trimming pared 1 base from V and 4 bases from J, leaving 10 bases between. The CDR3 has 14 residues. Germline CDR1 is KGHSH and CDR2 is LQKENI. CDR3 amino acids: CASSPQGVGTEAFF. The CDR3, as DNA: TGTGCCAGCTCACCACAGGGAGTGGGCACTGAAGCTTTCTTT.

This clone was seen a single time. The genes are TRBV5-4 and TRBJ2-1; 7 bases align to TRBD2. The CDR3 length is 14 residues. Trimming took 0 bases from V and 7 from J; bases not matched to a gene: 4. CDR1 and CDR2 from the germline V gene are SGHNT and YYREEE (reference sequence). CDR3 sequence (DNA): TGTGCCAGCAGCTTGGTGGGGGAGGGGAATGAGCAGTTCTTC. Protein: CASSLVGEGNEQFF.

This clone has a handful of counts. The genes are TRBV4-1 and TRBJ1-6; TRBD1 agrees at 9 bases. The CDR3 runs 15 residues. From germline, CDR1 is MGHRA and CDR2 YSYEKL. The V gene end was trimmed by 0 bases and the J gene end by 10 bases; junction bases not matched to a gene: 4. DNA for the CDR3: TGCGCCAGCAGCCAAGAGGGACAGGGTCGATCACCCCTCCACTTT. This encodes CASSQEGQGRSPLHF.

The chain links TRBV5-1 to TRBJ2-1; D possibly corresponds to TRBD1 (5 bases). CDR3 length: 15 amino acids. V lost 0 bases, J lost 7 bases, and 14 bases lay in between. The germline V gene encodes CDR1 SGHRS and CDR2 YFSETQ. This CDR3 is CASSLGGGLSNEQFF. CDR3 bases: TGCGCCAGCAGCTTGGGGGGCGGTCTCTCGAATGAGCAGTTCTTC.

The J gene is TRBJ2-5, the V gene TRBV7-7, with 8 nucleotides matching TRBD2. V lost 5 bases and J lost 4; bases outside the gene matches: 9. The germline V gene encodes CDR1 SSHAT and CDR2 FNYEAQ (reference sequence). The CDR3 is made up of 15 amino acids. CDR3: CASSPLGGARETQYF. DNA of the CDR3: TGTGCCAGCAGCCCCCTCGGGGGGGCCAGAGAGACCCAGTACTTC.

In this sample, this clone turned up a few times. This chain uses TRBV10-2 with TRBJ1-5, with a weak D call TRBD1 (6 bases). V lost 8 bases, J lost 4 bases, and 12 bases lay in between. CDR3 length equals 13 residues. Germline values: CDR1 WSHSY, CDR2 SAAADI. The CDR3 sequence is CASRDIENQPQHF. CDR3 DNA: TGCGCCAGCCGGGACATAGAAAATCAGCCCCAGCATTTT.

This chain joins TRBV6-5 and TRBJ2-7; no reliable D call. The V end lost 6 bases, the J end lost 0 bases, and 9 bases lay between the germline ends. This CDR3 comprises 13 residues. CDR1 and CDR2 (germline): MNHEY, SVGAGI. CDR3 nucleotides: TGTGCCAGCAGGGAAGCCAGCTCCTACGAGCAGTACTTC. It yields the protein CASREASSYEQYF.

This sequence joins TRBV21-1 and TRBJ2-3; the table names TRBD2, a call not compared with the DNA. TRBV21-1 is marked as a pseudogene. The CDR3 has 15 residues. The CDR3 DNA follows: TGTGCCAGCAGCAAAGTGGTGACTAAGACAGATACGCAGTATTTT. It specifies CASSKVVTKTDTQYF.

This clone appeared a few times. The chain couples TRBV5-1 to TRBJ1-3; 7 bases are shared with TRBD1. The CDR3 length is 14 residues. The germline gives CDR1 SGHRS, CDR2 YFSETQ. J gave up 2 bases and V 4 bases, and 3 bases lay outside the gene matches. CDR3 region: CASSTTGTGNTIYF. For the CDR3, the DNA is TGCGCCAGCAGCACGACAGGGACTGGAAACACCATATATTTT. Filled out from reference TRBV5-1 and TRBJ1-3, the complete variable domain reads KAGVTQTPRYLIKTRGQQVTLSCSPISGHRSVSWYQQTPGQGLQFLFEYFSETQRNKGNFPGRFSGRQFSNSRSEMNVSTLELGDSALYLCASSTTGTGNTIYFGEGSWLTVV.

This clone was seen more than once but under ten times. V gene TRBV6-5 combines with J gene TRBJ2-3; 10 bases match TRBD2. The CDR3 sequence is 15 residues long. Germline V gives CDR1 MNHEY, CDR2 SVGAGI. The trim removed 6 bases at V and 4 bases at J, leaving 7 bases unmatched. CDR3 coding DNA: TGTGCCAGCAGACGAGCGGGGGGGTCCGCAGATACGCAGTATTTT. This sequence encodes CASRRAGGSADTQYF.

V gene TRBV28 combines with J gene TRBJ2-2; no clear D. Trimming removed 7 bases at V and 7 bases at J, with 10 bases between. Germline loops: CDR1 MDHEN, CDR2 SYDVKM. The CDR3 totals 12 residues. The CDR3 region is CASKKGVGELFF. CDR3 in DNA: TGTGCCAGCAAGAAAGGTGTCGGGGAGCTGTTTTTT.

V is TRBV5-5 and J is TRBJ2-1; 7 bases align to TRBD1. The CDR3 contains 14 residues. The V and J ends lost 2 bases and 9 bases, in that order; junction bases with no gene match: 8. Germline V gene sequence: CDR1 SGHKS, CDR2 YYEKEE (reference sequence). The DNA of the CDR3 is TGTGCCAGCAGCTTCGGACAGGTGGGGAGTGAGCAGTTCTTC. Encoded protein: CASSFGQVGSEQFF.

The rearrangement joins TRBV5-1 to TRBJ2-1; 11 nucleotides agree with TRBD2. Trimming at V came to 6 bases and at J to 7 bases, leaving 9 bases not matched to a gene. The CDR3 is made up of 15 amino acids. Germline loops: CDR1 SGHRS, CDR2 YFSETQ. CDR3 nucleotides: TGCGCCAGCACCCCTCTAGCGGGGGGAGGGAATGAGCAGTTCTTC. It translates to CASTPLAGGGNEQFF.

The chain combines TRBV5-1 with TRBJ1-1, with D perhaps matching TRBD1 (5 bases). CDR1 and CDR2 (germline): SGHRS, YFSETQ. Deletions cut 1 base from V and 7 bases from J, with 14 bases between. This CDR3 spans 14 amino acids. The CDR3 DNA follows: TGCGCCAGCAGCTTGACCAAGGGGACGGATGAAGCTTTCTTT. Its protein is CASSLTKGTDEAFF.

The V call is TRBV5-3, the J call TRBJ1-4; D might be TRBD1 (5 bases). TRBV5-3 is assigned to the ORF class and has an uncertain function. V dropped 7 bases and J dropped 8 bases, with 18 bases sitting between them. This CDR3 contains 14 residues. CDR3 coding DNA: TGTGCCAGATCTCCAGGGTTAACGGTGGAAAAACTGTTTTTT. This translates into CARSPGLTVEKLFF.

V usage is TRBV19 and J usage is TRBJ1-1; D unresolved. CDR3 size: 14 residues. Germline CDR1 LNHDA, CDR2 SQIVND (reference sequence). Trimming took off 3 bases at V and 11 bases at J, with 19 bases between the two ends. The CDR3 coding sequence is TGTGCCAGTAGTATGAGGATAAACGTTAGCCCCGCTTTCTTT. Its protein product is CASSMRINVSPAFF.

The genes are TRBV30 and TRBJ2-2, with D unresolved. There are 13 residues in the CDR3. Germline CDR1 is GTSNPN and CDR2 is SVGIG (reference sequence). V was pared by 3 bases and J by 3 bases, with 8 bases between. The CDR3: CAWRLRDTGELFF. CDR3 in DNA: TGTGCCTGGAGATTGAGAGACACCGGGGAGCTGTTTTTT.

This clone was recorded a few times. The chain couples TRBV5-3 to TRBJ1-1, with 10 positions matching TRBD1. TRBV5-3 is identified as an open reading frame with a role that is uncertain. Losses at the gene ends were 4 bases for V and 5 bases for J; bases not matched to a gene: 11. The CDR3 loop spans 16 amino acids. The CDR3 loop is CARSIGQGVQRTEAFF. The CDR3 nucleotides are TGTGCCAGAAGCATTGGACAGGGGGTCCAGCGGACTGAAGCTTTCTTT.

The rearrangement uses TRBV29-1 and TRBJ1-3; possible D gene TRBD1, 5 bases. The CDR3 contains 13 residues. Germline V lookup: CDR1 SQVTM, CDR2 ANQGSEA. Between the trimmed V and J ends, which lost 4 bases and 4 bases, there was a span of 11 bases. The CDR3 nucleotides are TGCAGCGTTGCCCGGGGGACGGGAAACACCATATATTTT. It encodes CSVARGTGNTIYF.

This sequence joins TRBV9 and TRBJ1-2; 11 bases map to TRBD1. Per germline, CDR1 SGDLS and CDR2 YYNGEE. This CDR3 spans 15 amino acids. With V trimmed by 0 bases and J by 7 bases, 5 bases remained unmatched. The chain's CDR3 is CASSVGGQGESGYTF. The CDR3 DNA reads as TGTGCCAGCAGCGTAGGGGGACAGGGGGAGAGTGGCTACACCTTC.

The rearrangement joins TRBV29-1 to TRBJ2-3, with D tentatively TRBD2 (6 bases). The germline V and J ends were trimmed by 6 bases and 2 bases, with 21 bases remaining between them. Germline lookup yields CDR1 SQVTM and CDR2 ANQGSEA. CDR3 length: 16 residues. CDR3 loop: CSVGGISTSPTDTQYF. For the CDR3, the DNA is TGCAGCGTCGGAGGGATCTCCACCTCGCCCACAGATACGCAGTATTTT.

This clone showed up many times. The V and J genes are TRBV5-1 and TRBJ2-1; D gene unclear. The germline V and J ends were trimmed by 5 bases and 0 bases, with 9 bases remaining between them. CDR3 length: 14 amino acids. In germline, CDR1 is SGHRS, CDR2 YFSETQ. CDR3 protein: CASRIESSYNEQFF. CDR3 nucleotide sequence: TGCGCCAGCAGAATTGAGAGCTCCTACAATGAGCAGTTCTTC.

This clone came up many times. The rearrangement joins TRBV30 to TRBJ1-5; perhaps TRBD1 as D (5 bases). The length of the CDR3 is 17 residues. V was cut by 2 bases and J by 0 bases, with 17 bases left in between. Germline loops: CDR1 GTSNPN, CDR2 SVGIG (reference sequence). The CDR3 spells CAWSTSAGKFSNQPQHF. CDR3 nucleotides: TGTGCCTGGAGTACCTCCGCAGGGAAGTTTAGCAATCAGCCCCAGCATTTT.

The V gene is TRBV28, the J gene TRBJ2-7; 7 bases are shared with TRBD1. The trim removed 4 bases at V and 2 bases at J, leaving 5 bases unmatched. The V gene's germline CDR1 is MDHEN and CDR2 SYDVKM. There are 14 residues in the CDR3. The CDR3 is CASSSPGQPYEQYF. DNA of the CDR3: TGTGCCAGCAGTTCTCCGGGACAGCCCTACGAGCAGTACTTC.